This TCR beta chain was captured in a study of shared clonotypes between healthy human individuals. Overall study: Each donor had three CD4 naive, three CD4 memory, two CD8 naive and one CD8 memory plate.

Remarks on this clone: Antigen: not known.

Whole-study results and caveats: Memory subsets generally showed smaller estimated richness than naive subsets did. Four donors shared approximately 5% of their naive CD4 clonotypes.

Germline CDR1 is MGHRA and CDR2 is YSYEKL. This CDR3 is built from 15 residues. V was pared by 2 bases and J by 6 bases, with 7 bases of the junction left unmatched. Healthy adults negative for HIV, lacking recent acute infections or vaccinations, served as donors. Sequenced by immunoSEQ multiplex PCR; TCRdb stores in-frame clones only, minus some. The table has approximately 2,300,000 clones, about nine tenths seen once. V is TRBV4-1 and J is TRBJ2-7; 10 bases match TRBD2. The receptor comes from a man aged 18 to 35 in good health. Some clones in this sample may be carry-over from other donors' samples. The sample was naive CD4+ T cells from PBMCs. Subset given: CD45RA+ positively selected. CDR3 sequence: CASSQPTSGKGEQYF. In nucleotides, the CDR3 is TGCGCCAGCAGCCAACCAACTAGCGGGAAAGGCGAGCAGTACTTC.